The rows below give T cell receptor beta chains drawn from one sample of a study of blood T cell repertoires in COVID-19. TCRdb's copy holds only in-frame clones and misses some; the assay was immunoSEQ multiplex PCR. Of about 300,000 clones listed, roughly 85% are singletons. Source material: PBMCs or T cells enriched from blood (not recorded which). The receptors shown here come from a woman in her twenties or thirties who had been exposed to COVID-19. Both conserved end residues are part of each CDR3. Each record gives: D gene, V gene, CDR3 length, J gene, CDR3 protein. D genes are given only for firm matches.

>TRBD2|TRBV2|15|TRBJ2-7
CASSDGGGSSYEQYF
>NA|TRBV3-1/TRBV3-2|15|TRBJ2-2
CASSPGVGNTGELFF
>NA|TRBV6-5|16|TRBJ1-4
CASSYSPPGAGEKLFF
>NA|TRBV6-2/TRBV6-3|12|TRBJ1-1
CASSYISTEAFF
>TRBD2|TRBV5-1|17|TRBJ2-1
CASSSGPLSGRGNEQFF
>NA|TRBV4-3|12|TRBJ2-5
CASSQDRETQYF
>NA|TRBV5-1|17|TRBJ2-7
CASSFRSAEALSYEQYF
>NA|TRBV28|14|TRBJ1-6
CASSFGGNNSPLHF
>TRBD1|TRBV28|15|TRBJ1-2
CASSHSPGQGYGYTF
>TRBD1|TRBV5-1|15|TRBJ2-7
CASSPRQGASYEQYF
>NA|TRBV2|14|TRBJ1-6
CASSGQTANSPLHF
>TRBD2|TRBV7-2|14|TRBJ2-5
CASSPREGKETQYF
>TRBD1|TRBV19|15|TRBJ1-5
CASRGDRGLDQPQHF
>NA|TRBV4-3|15|TRBJ1-5
CASSQDPGSNRPQHF
>NA|TRBV30|15|TRBJ1-5
CAWGAVRGSNQPQHF
>NA|TRBV28|12|TRBJ1-5
CASSPDQGIWHF
>TRBD1|TRBV5-6|13|TRBJ2-7
CASSSDRLIEQYF
>TRBD1|TRBV5-6|16|TRBJ1-2
CASSLGGTGYNYGYTF
>NA|TRBV28|18|TRBJ1-2
CASSLLPIRPGGDYGYTF
>TRBD2|TRBV2|16|TRBJ2-3
CASSFSSGIRTDTQYF
>NA|TRBV30|13|TRBJ1-1
CAWNSAAVDEAFF
>NA|TRBV28|11|TRBJ2-7
CASSRSYEQYF
>NA|TRBV24-1|14|TRBJ1-6
CATSEGGIESPLHF
>TRBD1|TRBV7-9|15|TRBJ1-2
CASRFFNRGFYGYTF
>NA|TRBV12-3/TRBV12-4|12|TRBJ1-2
CASRPTGYGYTF
>NA|TRBV6-4|13|TRBJ1-2
CASSYGGGYGYTF
>NA|TRBV9|15|TRBJ2-7
CASSVDGQGYYEQYF
>NA|TRBV5-5|15|TRBJ2-7
CASSLGGIGAYEQYF
>NA|TRBV11-2|13|TRBJ2-7
CASSLDITYEQYF
>TRBD2|TRBV5-4|14|TRBJ2-2
CASSPREEGGELFF
>TRBD1|TRBV19|13|TRBJ2-7
CASGQQGAYEQYF
>NA|TRBV6-5|15|TRBJ2-5
CASSANQRLQETQYF
>TRBD1|TRBV6-5|14|TRBJ2-5
CASSYGQGKETQYF